This T cell receptor (beta chain) was observed in a study of T cell responses to AZD1222 COVID-19 vaccine (dated by TCRdb to the early 2020s). Notes on the research overall: TCR sequencing was performed for roughly 250 trial participants, of whom about 200 were given two doses of AZD1222 and around 25 were given two doses of MenACWY control vaccine. Trial participants were enrolled by age into subgroups of 18-55, 56-69 and 70-plus years, and around 150, 28 and 57 TCR-sequenced participants, respectively, were included in these subgroups. General findings and caveats noted by the study authors: The 56-69-year group was small, and its depth increase did not reach significance, likely because of low power. Participants were mostly white British and included more females than males, and it was suggested by the authors that clonal diversity may have been underestimated. Spike-specific TCR breadth and depth rose significantly after two AZD1222 doses compared with day 0 and with MenACWY recipients. Vaccine-associated CD4 TCRs spanned the whole spike protein, with dominant responses in regions 160-218 and 743-854. Conclusions about previously exposed vaccinees are limited because only five or six AZD1222 recipients were SARS-CoV-2 seropositive at baseline. Nearly half of unique spike-specific TCRs reportedly recognized epitopes outside regions mutated in the B.1.351 and B.1.1.7 variants. Because no day 14 peak-response samples were available, repertoires were characterized only after the peak T cell response.

The CDR1 and CDR2 encoded by the germline V gene are MDHEN and SYDVKM. V is clipped by 7 bases and J by 4 bases, and the sequence between their germline boundaries is 16 bases long. Its CDR3 holds 15 amino acids, cysteine through phenylalanine. Of all the DNA, just the CDR3 is kept, 45 bases in frame from base 1. The CDR3 regions of human TCRbeta chains were analyzed by immunosequencing. Regarding the original processing steps: Repertoire TCRs were matched against a reference library of SARS-CoV-2-specific TCRs generated with the MIRA antigen-specificity platform. Breadth was defined as the fraction of unique TCRs that were SARS-CoV-2-associated, and depth was defined as the fraction of total T cells that were SARS-CoV-2-associated. Using the MIRA data, each spike-specific TCR was mapped to the spike region that the TCR reacts to and placed in a CD4 or CD8 class. Log10-transformed breadth and depth values were compared by one-way ANOVA with Sidak's multiple comparisons tests. This is the immuneACCESS table as TCRdb keeps it, with only in-frame sequences that have V and J called. A part of the clones is gone; compared with another copy, unresolved V genes explain less than half, and the rest is unexplained. From that table come the V and J calls and clone size; the DNA was used to work out D and trimming. Within this sample are 95,000 to 100,000 clones, with approximately 91% of them counted one time only. 15% to 20% of the sample is taken by the ten largest.

Details on this clone: No antigen is known for it. No much larger clone exists at a distance of one base, and base qualities are not known.

The intended sense of this specimen's time point label: about 28 days (+/-7) after the second vaccine dose. AZD1222 recipients with second doses at about 4 weeks or about 12 weeks were pooled, because spike-specific TCR depth and breadth did not differ between schedules. Vaccinee samples came from UK trials COV001 and COV002, including a single-blind randomized controlled phase 2/3 trial of AZD1222 (ChAdOx1 nCoV-19) in healthy adults. For TCRbeta chain sequencing, PBMC samples from trial participants were taken at day 0 and at day 28 after the second dose. This material consisted of peripheral blood, taken 28 days after the second AZD1222 dose. The chain was built from TRBV28 and TRBJ2-2, with TRBD2 tentatively as D gene (5 bases match). The receptor was derived from an adult who received the AZD1222 COVID-19 vaccine. The CDR3: CASNAGPPLTGELFF. The sequenced DNA is TGTGCCAGCAACGCGGGTCCCCCGCTCACCGGGGAGCTGTTTTTT.